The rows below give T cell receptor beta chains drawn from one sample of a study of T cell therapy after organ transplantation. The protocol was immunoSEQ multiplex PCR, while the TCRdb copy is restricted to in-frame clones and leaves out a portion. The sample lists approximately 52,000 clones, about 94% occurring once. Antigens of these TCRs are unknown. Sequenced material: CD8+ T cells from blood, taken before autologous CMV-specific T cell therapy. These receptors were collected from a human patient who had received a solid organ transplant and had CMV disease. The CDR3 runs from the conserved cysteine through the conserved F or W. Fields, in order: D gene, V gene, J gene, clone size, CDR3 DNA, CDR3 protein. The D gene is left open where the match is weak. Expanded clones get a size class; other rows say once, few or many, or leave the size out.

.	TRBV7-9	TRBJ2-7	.	TGTGCCAGCAGCCTGACAGAGACCTACGAGCAGTACTTC	CASSLTETYEQYF
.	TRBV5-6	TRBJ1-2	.	TGTGCCAGCAGCTTGGTCTCCGGGTCGGCGGGCTACACCTTC	CASSLVSGSAGYTF
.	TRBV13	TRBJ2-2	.	TGTGCCAGCAGCTTAGCCCCTCTGTCCGGGGAGCTGTTTTTT	CASSLAPLSGELFF
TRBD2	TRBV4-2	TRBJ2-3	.	TGTGCCAGCAGCCAAGTAACCAGGGAGGGAAGAGGCCCAGATACGCAGTATTTT	CASSQVTREGRGPDTQYF
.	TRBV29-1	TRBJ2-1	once	TGCAGCGTGACGGACCCGAGCTCCTACAATGAGCAGTTCTTC	CSVTDPSSYNEQFF
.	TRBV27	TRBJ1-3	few	TGTGCCAGCAGGGGCTCTGGAAACACCATATATTTT	CASRGSGNTIYF
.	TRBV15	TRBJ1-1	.	TGTGCCACCAGCAGCCCCAGGGGCTTAGTGGCTTTCTTT	CATSSPRGLVAFF
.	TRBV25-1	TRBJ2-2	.	TGTGCCAGCCAGGAGGGCGGGGAGCTGTTTTTT	CASQEGGELFF
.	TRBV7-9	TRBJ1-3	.	TGTGCCAGCAGCTTATCCCGTGGCTCTGGAAACACCATATATTTT	CASSLSRGSGNTIYF
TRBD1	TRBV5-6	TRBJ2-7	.	TGTGCCAGCAGCTTGCGGGACAGGGAGCAGTACTTC	CASSLRDREQYF
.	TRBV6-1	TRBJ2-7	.	TGTGCCAGCAGTGAATGGGAATCCTACGAGCAGTACTTC	CASSEWESYEQYF
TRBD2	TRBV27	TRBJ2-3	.	TGTGCCAGCAGTATGAGCGGGAGAAGCACAGATACGCAGTATTTT	CASSMSGRSTDTQYF
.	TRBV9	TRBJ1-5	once	TGTGCCAGCAGCGTAGATGATAGCAATCAGCCCCAGCATTTT	CASSVDDSNQPQHF
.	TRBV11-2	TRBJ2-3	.	TGTGCCAGCAGCGCCCTGACGTCATCGGGCACAGATACGCAGTATTTT	CASSALTSSGTDTQYF